This T cell receptor beta chain was documented in a study of T cell responses to AZD1222 COVID-19 vaccine (TCRdb year 2021). Context from the whole study: AZD1222 recipients with second doses at about 4 weeks or about 12 weeks were pooled, because spike-specific TCR depth and breadth did not differ between schedules. TCR sequencing covered fewer than 250 trial participants: 207 given two doses of AZD1222 and 26 given two doses of MenACWY control vaccine. Enrollment into the trials was organized by age into subgroups of 18-55, 56-69 and 70-plus years, and those subgroups contained roughly 150, 30 and 60 TCR-sequenced participants, respectively. Broad study findings and their caveats: Reportedly, close to half of the unique spike-specific TCRs recognized epitopes lying outside the regions that are mutated in the B.1.351 and B.1.1.7 variants. No day 14 peak-response samples were available, so repertoires were characterized only after the peak T cell response. The whole spike protein was spanned by vaccine-associated CD4 TCRs, and dominant responses were seen in regions 160-218 and 743-854. Participants were mostly white British and included more females than males, and it was suggested by the authors that clonal diversity may have been underestimated. The 56-69-year group was small, and its depth increase did not reach significance, likely because of low power. A significant rise in spike-specific TCR breadth and depth was observed after two AZD1222 doses relative to day 0 and relative to MenACWY recipients. Conclusions about previously exposed vaccinees are limited because only six or seven AZD1222 recipients were SARS-CoV-2 seropositive at baseline.

What the time point label conveys for this sample: baseline before first vaccination. The vaccinee samples were drawn from two UK trials, COV001 and COV002, one of which was a single-blind randomized controlled phase 2/3 trial testing AZD1222 (ChAdOx1 nCoV-19) in healthy adults. Trial participant PBMC samples were collected at day 0 and day 28 after the second dose for TCRbeta chain sequencing. Trimming accounts for 5 bases at V and 2 bases at J, while the number of junction bases matched to no gene is 13. Its CDR3 holds 18 amino acids, cysteine through phenylalanine. Here the CDR3 DNA is all that survives: 54 bases in frame from base 1. Per the germline V gene, SNHLY is the CDR1 and FYNNEI is the CDR2. A remark on this clone: It lacks a known antigen. No per-base quality is available; no much larger clone lies one base away.

The CDR3 regions of human TCRbeta chains were analyzed by immunosequencing. The study's own analysis went as follows. Repertoire TCRs were matched against a reference library of SARS-CoV-2-specific TCRs generated with the MIRA antigen-specificity platform. Breadth meant the fraction of unique TCRs that were SARS-CoV-2-associated, whereas depth meant the fraction of total T cells that were SARS-CoV-2-associated. Using the MIRA data, each spike-specific TCR was mapped to the spike region that the TCR reacts to and placed in a CD4 or CD8 class. Log10-transformed breadth and depth values were compared by one-way ANOVA with Sidak's multiple comparisons tests. TCRdb re-hosts the immuneACCESS table, in-frame sequences only. Its copies lack some clones; in the studies checked, an unresolved V gene accounts for under half of them, and the cause for the rest is not known. The V and J calls and the clone size are those of that table, but D and trimming were determined from the DNA. This sample comprises around 250,000 clones, approximately 93% of them detected only once. The ten largest clones take up roughly 0.51% of the sample.

The sample here was peripheral blood, taken on day 0 of AZD1222 vaccination. This receptor was obtained from an adult in good health. The chain employs TRBV2 and TRBJ2-3; TRBD1 agrees with 10 junctional bases. Read as DNA, the sequence is TGTGCCAGCAGTCCAACCCTGGGACAGGGGCAGGACACAGATACGCAGTATTTT. Its protein is CASSPTLGQGQDTDTQYF.